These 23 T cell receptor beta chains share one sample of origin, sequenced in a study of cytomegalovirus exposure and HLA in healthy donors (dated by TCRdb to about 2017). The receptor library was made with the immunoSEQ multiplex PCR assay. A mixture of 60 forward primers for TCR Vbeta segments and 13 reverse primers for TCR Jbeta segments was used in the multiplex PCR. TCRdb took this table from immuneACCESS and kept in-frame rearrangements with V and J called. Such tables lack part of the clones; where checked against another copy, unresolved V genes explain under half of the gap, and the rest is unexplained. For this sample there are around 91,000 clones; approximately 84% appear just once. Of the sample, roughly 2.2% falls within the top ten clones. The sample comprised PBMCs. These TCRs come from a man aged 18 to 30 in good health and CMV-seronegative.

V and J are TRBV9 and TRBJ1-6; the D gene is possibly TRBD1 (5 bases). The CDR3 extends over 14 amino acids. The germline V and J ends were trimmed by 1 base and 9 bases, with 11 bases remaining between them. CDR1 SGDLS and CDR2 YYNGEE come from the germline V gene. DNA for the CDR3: TGTGCCAGCAGCGTAACAGGCCCGGGTTCACCCCTCCACTTT. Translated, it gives CASSVTGPGSPLHF.

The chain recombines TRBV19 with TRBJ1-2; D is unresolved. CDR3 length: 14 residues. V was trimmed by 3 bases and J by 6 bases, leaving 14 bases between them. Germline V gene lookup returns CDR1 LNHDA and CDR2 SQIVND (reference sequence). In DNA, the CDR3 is TGTGCCAGTAGTATCCCGGGAAGGGCTGATGGCTACACCTTC. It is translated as CASSIPGRADGYTF.

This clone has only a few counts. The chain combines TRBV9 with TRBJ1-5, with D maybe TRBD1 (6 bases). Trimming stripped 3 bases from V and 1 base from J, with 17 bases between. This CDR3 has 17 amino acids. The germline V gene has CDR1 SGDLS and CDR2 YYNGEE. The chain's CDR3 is CASSANLGQGSNQPQHF. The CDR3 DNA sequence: TGTGCCAGCAGCGCGAACCTAGGGCAGGGGAGCAATCAGCCCCAGCATTTT.

CDR3 sequence: CASSSKGQGRETQYF. CDR3 DNA: TGCGCCAGCAGCTCGAAGGGACAGGGTAGGGAGACCCAGTACTTC. J is TRBJ2-5 and V is TRBV5-1, with 9 bases fitting TRBD1. Germline trimming cut 3 bases from V and 5 bases from J; bases unmatched to any gene: 8. In germline, CDR1 is SGHRS, CDR2 YFSETQ. The CDR3 has 15 residues.

Here the CDR3 reads CASSLKGGGTDTQYF. In DNA, the CDR3 is TGTGCCAGCAGCTTAAAAGGGGGAGGCACAGATACGCAGTATTTT. The chain has TRBV13 and TRBJ2-3; D possibly corresponds to TRBD1 (6 bases). Germline CDR1 is PRHDT and CDR2 is FYEKMQ (reference sequence). The CDR3 loop spans 15 amino acids. With 2 bases removed from V and 1 base from J, the gap between germline ends came to 10 bases.

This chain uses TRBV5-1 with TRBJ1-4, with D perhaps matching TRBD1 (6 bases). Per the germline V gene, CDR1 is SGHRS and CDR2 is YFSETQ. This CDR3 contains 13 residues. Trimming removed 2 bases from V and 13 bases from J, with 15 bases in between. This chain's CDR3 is CASSLTTGLGLFF. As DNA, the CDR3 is TGCGCCAGCAGCTTAACGACAGGTCTGGGACTGTTTTTT. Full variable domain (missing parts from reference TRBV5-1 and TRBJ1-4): KAGVTQTPRYLIKTRGQQVTLSCSPISGHRSVSWYQQTPGQGLQFLFEYFSETQRNKGNFPGRFSGRQFSNSRSEMNVSTLELGDSALYLCASSLTTGLGLFFGSGTQLSVL.

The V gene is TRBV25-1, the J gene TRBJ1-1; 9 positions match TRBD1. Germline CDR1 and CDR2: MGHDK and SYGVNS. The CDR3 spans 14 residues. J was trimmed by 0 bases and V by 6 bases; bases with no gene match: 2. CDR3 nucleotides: TGTGCCAGCAGACGGACAGGGGTGAACACTGAAGCTTTCTTT. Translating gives CASRRTGVNTEAFF.

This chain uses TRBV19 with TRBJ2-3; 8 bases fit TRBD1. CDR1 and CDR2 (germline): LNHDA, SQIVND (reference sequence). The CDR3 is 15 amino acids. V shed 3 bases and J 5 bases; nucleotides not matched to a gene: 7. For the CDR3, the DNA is TGTGCCAGTAGTATGAATGGACAGGGAGGAGATACGCAGTATTTT. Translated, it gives CASSMNGQGGDTQYF.

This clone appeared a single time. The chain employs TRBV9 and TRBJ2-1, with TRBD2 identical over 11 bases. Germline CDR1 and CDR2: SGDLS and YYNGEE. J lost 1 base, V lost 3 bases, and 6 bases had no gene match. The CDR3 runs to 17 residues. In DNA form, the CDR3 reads TGTGCCAGCAGCGACCAGGGGACTAGCGGTTCCTACAATGAGCAGTTCTTC. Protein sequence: CASSDQGTSGSYNEQFF.

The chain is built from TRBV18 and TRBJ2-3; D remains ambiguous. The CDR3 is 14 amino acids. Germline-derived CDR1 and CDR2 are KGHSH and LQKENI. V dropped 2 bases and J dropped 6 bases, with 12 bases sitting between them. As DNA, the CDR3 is TGTGCCAGCTCACCAAAAGTCCATAGCGATACGCAGTATTTT. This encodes CASSPKVHSDTQYF.

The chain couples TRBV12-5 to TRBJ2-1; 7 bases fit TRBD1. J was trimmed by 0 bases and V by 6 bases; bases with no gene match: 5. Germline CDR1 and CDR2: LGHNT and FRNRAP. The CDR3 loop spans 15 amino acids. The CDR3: CASGLGQNSYNEQFF. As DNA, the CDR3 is TGTGCTAGTGGCCTGGGACAGAACTCCTACAATGAGCAGTTCTTC.

This chain's CDR3 is CASSISGSFYEQFF. For the CDR3, the DNA is TGCGCCAGCAGCATTAGCGGGAGCTTCTATGAGCAGTTCTTC. The V gene is TRBV5-1, the J gene TRBJ2-1, with 9 bases fitting TRBD2. The germline V gene encodes CDR1 SGHRS and CDR2 YFSETQ. The V segment lost 4 bases and the J segment 8 bases; nucleotides outside the gene matches: 7. There are 14 residues in the CDR3.

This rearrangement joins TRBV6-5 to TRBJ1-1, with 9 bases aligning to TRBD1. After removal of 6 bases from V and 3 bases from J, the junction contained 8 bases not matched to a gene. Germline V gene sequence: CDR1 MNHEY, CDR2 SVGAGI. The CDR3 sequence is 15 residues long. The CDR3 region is CASRKRQGVYTEAFF. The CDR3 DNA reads TGTGCCAGCAGAAAAAGACAGGGGGTGTACACTGAAGCTTTCTTT.

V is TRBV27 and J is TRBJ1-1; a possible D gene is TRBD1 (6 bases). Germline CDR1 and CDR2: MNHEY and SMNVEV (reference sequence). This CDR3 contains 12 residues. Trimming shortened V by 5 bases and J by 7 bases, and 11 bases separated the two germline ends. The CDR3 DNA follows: TGTGCCAGCAGTACAACAGGGTTTGAAGCTTTCTTT. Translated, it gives CASSTTGFEAFF.

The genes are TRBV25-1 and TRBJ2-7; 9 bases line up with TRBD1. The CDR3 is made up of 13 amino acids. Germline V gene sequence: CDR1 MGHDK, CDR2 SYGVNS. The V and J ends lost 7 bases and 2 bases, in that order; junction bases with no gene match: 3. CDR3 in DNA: TGTGCCAGCAATAGACAGGGGGCCTACGAGCAGTACTTC. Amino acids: CASNRQGAYEQYF.

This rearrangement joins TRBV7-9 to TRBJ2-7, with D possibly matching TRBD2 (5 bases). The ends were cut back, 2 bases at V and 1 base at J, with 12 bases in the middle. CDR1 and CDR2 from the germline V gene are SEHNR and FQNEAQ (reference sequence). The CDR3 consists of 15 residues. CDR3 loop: CASSLRLGGSYEQYF. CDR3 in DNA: TGTGCCAGCAGCTTAAGGCTAGGCGGGTCCTACGAGCAGTACTTC.

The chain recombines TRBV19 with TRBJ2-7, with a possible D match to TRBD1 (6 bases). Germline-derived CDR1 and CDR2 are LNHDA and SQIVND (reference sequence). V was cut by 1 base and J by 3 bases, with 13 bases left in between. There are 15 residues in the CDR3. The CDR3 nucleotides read TGTGCCAGTAGTATAGGGGTCATGGACAGCTACGAGCAGTACTTC. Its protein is CASSIGVMDSYEQYF.

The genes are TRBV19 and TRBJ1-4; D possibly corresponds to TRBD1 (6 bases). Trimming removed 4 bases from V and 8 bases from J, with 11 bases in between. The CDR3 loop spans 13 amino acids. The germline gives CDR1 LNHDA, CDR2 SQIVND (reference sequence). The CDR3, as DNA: TGTGCCAGTAGTACCTGGACAGAGGAAAAACTGTTTTTT. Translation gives CASSTWTEEKLFF.

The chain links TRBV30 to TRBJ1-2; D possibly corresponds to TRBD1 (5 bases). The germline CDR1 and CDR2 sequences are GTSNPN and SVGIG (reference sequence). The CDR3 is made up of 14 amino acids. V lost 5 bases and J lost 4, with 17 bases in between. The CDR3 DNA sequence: TGTGCCTGGGGGGGGACGCACGCGATCTATGGCTACACCTTC. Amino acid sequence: CAWGGTHAIYGYTF.

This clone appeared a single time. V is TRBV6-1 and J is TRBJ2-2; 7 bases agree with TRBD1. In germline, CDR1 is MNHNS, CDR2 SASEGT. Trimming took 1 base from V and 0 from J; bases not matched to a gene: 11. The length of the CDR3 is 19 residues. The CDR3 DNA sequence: TGTGCCAGCAGTGAAGTAGACAGGGTTTTCGCGGCGAACACCGGGGAGCTGTTTTTT. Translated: CASSEVDRVFAANTGELFF.

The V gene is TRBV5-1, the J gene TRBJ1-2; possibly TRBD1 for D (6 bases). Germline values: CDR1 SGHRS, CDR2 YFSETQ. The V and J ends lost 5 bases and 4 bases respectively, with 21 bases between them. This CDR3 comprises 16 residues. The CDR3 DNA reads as TGCGCCAGCAGTTTATCCGGGGGGGCGACCAGCTATGGCTACACCTTC. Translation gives CASSLSGGATSYGYTF.

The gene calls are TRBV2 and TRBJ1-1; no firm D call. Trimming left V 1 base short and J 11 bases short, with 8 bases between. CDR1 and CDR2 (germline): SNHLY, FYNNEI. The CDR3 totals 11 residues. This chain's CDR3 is CASSEVGRAFF. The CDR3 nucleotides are TGTGCCAGCAGTGAAGTGGGCAGGGCTTTCTTT.

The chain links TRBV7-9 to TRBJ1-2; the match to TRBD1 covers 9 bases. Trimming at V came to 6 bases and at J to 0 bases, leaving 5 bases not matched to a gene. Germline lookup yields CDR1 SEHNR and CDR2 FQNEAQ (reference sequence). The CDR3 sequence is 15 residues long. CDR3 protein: CASRAGTGPNYGYTF. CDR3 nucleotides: TGTGCCAGCAGGGCCGGGACAGGGCCTAACTATGGCTACACCTTC.